The clone carrying this T cell receptor (beta chain) was detected ten times or more. Antigen: not known. This may stem from a read error, because a much larger clone lies one nucleotide away. This specimen comes from a study of CD8 T cells in ankylosing spondylitis. The study, taken as a whole, reports: In the blood and synovial fluid of reactive arthritis, some motif variants had been previously reported. The study looked at matched synovial fluid samples from ankylosing spondylitis patients. Disease-linked clones were reported to be significantly enriched there. For ankylosing spondylitis blood, a TCR beta motif of several highly homologous variants appeared characteristic.

The CDR3 runs to 14 residues. Trimming removed 0 bases at V and 0 bases at J, with 4 bases between. The germline gives CDR1 SGDLS, CDR2 YYNGEE. Making use of molecular barcodes, quantitative 5'-RACE generated TCR beta libraries. Using its own MiXCR run on the 5' RACE reads, TCRdb lists one record per CDR3 protein. This sample has 35,000 to 50,000 distinct CDR3 sequences, with more than 3% found just once. The genes are TRBV9 and TRBJ2-1; no definite D call. The receptor was isolated from a female donor with ankylosing spondylitis or in good health (not recorded which). Input material: blood, either unsorted or a sorted T cell fraction (not recorded which). CDR3 sequence (DNA): TGTGCCAGCAGCGTAGAGAGCTCCTACAATGAGCAGTTCTTC. It is translated as CASSVESSYNEQFF. The full variable domain, its missing parts supplied by reference TRBV9 and TRBJ2-1, is DSGVTQTPKHLITATGQRVTLRCSPRSGDLSVYWYQQSLDQGLQFLIQYYNGEERAKGNILERFSAQQFPDLHSELNLSSLELGDSALYFCASSVESSYNEQFFGPGTRLTVL.